These 4 T cell receptor beta chains were sequenced from one sample in a study of naive and memory T cell subsets. An equimolar mix of two oligonucleotides served as the beta constant-region primer for TRBC1 and TRBC2. One entry per CDR3 protein results from TCRdb running MiXCR on the UMI-ligation and nested PCR reads. The sample carries thousands of distinct CDR3 sequences, 6% to 8% recorded once. Specimen: effector memory CD8+ T cells from blood. As to subset: effector memory, CD45RA- CD27-. These receptors were obtained from a human donor in good health.

This clonotype appeared many times. The chain joins TRBV9 to TRBJ2-7; 7 positions match TRBD1. V trimming: 3 bases; J trimming: 0 bases; junction bases outside the gene matches: 3. This CDR3 has 14 amino acids. The germline V gene encodes CDR1 SGDLS and CDR2 YYNGEE. The CDR3 sequence: CASSGQGNSYEQYF. In DNA, the CDR3 is TGTGCCAGCAGCGGACAGGGTAACTCCTACGAGCAGTACTTC.

The gene calls are TRBV11-3 and TRBJ2-5; possibly TRBD2 for D (5 bases). Germline values: CDR1 SGHNT, CDR2 YENEEA. This CDR3 is built from 15 residues. V shed 1 base and J shed 2 bases, with 11 bases lying between them. The CDR3 region is CASSLGPEAQETQYF. CDR3 DNA sequence: TGTGCCAGCAGCTTAGGCCCGGAGGCTCAAGAGACCCAGTACTTC.

By share of the sample, this clonotype is large. The chain employs TRBV12-3 or TRBV12-4 and TRBJ2-7; D unclear. V was cut by 3 bases and J by 2 bases, with 8 bases left in between. The CDR3 length is 13 residues. The CDR3 spells CASSFGPTYEQYF. CDR3 sequence (DNA): TGTGCCAGCAGTTTTGGGCCGACCTACGAGCAGTACTTC.

This clonotype is termed medium-sized. The genes are TRBV11-2 and TRBJ2-2, with D possibly TRBD2 on 6 matching bases. This CDR3 has 17 amino acids. The germline V gene has CDR1 SGHAT and CDR2 FQNNGV. Trimming took 7 bases from V and 1 from J, leaving 19 bases between them. The CDR3 is CASINMGLEMNTGELFF. CDR3 nucleotide sequence: TGTGCCAGCATCAATATGGGACTGGAAATGAACACCGGGGAGCTGTTTTTT.